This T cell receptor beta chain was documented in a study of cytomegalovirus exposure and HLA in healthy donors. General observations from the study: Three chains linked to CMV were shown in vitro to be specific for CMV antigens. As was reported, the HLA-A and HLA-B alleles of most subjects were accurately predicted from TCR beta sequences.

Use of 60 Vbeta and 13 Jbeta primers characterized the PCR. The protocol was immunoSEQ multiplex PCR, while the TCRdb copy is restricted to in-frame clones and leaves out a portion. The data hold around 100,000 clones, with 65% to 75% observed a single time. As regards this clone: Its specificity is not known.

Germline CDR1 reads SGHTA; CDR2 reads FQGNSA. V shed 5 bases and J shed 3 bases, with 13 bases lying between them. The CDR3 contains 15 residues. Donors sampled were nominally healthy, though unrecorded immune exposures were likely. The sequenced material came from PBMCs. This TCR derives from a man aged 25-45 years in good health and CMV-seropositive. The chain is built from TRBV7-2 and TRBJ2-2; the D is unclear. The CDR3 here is CASSAYRPDTGELFF. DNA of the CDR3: TGTGCCAGCAGCGCTTACAGACCAGACACCGGGGAGCTGTTTTTT.